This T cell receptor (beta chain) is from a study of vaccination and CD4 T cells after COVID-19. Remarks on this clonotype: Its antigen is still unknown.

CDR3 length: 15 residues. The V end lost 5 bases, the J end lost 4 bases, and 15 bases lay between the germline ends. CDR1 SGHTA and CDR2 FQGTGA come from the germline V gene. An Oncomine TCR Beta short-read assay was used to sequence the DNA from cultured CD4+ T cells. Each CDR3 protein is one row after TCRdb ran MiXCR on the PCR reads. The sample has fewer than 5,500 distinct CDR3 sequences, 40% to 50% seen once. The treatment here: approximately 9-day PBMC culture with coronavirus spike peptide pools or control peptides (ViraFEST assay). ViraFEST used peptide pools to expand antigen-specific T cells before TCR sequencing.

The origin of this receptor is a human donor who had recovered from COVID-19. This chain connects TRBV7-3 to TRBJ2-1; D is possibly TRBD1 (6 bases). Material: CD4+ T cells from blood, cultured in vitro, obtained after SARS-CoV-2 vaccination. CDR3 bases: TGTGCCAGCAGCCGAAGGGCAGGGGAGTACAATGAGCAGTTCTTC. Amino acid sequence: CASSRRAGEYNEQFF.